The entry that follows covers one TCR beta chain sequence. What it binds is not known. Both 60 Vbeta primers and 13 Jbeta primers went into the PCR. Clones were read by immunoSEQ multiplex PCR, and TCRdb kept only the in-frame ones, dropping some. The sample lists about 200,000 clones; around 80% were seen once. Germline V gene lookup returns CDR1 MDHEN and CDR2 SYDVKM. The CDR3 has 23 residues. The V and J ends lost 5 bases and 0 bases, in that order; junction bases with no gene match: 27. This sample stems from a study of cytomegalovirus exposure and HLA in healthy donors. Whole-study results and caveats: Earlier findings revealed that most TCR beta V segments proved productive either about 87% or about 30% of the time.

The J gene is TRBJ2-1, the V gene TRBV28; the match to TRBD2 covers 8 bases. The sequenced sample was PBMCs. The clonotype was recovered from a man under 40 in good health and CMV-seronegative. CDR3 nucleotide sequence: TGTGCCAGCAGTATGTTTTCGGTCGGGCGGGATCCAACTAGCGGTGACTCCTACAATGAGCAGTTCTTC. It specifies CASSMFSVGRDPTSGDSYNEQFF.